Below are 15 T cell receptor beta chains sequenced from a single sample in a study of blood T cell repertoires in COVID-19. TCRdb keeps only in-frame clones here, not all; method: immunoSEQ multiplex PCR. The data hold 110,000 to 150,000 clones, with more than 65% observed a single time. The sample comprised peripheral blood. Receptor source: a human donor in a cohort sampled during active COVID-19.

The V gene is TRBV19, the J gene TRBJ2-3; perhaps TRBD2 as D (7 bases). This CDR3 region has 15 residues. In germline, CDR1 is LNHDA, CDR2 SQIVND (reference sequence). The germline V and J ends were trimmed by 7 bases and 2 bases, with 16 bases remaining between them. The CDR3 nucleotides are TGTGCCAGTACGGGCAGCGGGACATACACAGATACGCAGTATTTT. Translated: CASTGSGTYTDTQYF.

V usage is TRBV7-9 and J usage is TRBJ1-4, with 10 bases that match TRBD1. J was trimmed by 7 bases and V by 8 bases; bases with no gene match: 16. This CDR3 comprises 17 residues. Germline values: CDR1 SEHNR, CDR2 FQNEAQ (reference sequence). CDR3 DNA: TGTGCCAGCGGTCCTAGGGCCCCGGGACAGGGGTTTGAAAAACTGTTTTTT. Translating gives CASGPRAPGQGFEKLFF.

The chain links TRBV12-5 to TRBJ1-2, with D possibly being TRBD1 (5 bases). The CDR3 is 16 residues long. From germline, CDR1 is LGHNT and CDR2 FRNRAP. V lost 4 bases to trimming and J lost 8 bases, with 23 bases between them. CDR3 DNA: TGTGCTAGTGGTTCCCACTTAGGGGTCCTTAGTGGCGGCTACACCTTC. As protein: CASGSHLGVLSGGYTF.

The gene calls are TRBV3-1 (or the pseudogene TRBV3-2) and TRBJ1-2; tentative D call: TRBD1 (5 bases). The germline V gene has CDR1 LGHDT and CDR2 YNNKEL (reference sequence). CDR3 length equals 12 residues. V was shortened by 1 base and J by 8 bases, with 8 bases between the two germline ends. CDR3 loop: CASSQGTRGYTF. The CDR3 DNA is TGTGCCAGCAGCCAAGGGACACGGGGCTACACCTTC.

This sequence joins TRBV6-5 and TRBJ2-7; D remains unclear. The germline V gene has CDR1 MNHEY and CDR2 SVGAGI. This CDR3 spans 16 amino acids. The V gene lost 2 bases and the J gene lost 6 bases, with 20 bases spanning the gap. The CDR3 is CASSYGSPQRVSEQYF. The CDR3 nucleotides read TGTGCCAGCAGTTACGGCTCACCCCAGCGTGTGAGCGAGCAGTACTTC.

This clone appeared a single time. CDR3 DNA sequence: TGTGCCAGCAGGCGTAACAGGGGCGGAGAGACCCAGTACTTC. Translated, it gives CASRRNRGGETQYF. The chain is built from TRBV2 and TRBJ2-5; 7 positions match TRBD1. Trimming removed 6 bases from V and 4 bases from J; junction bases left unmatched: 8. Germline CDR1 reads SNHLY; CDR2 reads FYNNEI. CDR3 size: 14 residues.

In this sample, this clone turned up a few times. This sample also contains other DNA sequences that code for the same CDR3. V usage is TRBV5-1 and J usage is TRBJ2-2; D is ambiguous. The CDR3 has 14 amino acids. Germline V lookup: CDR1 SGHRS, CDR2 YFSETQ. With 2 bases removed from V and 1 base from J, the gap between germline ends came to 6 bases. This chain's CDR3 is CASSFRGNTGELFF. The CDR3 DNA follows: TGCGCCAGCAGCTTTCGAGGGAACACCGGGGAGCTGTTTTTT.

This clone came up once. For the CDR3, the DNA is TGCGCCAGCAGCTTGCCAGCGGGGGGACAAGAGACCCAGTACTTC. As protein: CASSLPAGGQETQYF. This sequence joins TRBV5-1 and TRBJ2-5; 9 nucleotides agree with TRBD2. The CDR3 sequence is 15 residues long. Losses at the gene ends were 1 base for V and 2 bases for J; bases not matched to a gene: 3. Germline loops: CDR1 SGHRS, CDR2 YFSETQ.

As DNA, the CDR3 is TGTGCCAGCAACCTGGGGGGCTACGAGCAGTACTTC. Translating gives CASNLGGYEQYF. The rearrangement uses TRBV3-1 (or the pseudogene TRBV3-2) and TRBJ2-7, with a tentative D call TRBD2 (6 bases). The CDR3 has 12 residues. Germline values: CDR1 LGHDT, CDR2 YNNKEL (reference sequence). Trimming removed 7 bases at V and 3 bases at J, with 10 bases between.

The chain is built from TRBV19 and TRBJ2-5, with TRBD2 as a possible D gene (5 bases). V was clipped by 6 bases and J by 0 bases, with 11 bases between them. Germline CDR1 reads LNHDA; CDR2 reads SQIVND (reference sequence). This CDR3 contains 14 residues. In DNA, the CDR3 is TGTGCCAGTAGCTCCCGGGGTTACCAAGAGACCCAGTACTTC. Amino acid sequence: CASSSRGYQETQYF.

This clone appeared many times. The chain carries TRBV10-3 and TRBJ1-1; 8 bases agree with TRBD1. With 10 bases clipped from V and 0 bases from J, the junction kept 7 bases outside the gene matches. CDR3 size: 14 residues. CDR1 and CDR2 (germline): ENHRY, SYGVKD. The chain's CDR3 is CATGDRSMNTEAFF. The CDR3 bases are TGTGCCACCGGGGACAGGTCCATGAACACTGAAGCTTTCTTT.

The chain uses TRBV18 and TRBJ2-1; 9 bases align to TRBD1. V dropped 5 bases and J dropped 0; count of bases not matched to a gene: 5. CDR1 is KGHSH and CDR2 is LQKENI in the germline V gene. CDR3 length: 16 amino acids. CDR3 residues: CASSGDRANSYNEQFF. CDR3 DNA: TGTGCCAGCTCAGGGGACAGGGCAAACTCCTACAATGAGCAGTTCTTC.

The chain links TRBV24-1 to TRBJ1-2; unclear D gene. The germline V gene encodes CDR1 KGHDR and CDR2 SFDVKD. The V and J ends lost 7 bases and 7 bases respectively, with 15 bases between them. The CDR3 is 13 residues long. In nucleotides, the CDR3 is TGTGCCACCAGCCACTCTATGGGCTTTGGCTACACCTTC. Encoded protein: CATSHSMGFGYTF.

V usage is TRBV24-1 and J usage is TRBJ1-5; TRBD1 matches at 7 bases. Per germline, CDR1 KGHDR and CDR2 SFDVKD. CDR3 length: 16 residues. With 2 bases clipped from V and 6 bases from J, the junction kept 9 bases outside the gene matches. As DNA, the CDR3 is TGTGCCACCAGTGATTCTCTCGACAGGGTCGCTCAGCCCCAGCATTTT. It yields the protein CATSDSLDRVAQPQHF.

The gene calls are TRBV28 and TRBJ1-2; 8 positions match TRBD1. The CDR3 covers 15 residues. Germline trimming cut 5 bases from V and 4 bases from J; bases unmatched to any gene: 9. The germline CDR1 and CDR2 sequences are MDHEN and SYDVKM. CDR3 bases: TGTGCCAGCAGTCCCCCGGGGACAGGTCGCTATGGCTACACCTTC. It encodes CASSPPGTGRYGYTF.